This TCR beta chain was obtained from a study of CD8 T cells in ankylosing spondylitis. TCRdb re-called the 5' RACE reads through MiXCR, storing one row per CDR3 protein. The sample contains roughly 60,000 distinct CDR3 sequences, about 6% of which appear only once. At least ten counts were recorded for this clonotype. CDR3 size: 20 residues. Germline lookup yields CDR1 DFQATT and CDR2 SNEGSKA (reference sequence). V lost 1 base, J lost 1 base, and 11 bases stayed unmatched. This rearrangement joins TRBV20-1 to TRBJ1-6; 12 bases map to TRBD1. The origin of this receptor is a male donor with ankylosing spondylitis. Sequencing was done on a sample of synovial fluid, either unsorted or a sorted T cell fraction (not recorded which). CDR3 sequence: CSARVLAGTGGLSYNSPLHF. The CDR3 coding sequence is TGCAGTGCTAGAGTCCTCGCGGGGACAGGGGGCTTATCCTATAATTCACCCCTCCACTTT.